A single sample gave rise to the 32 T cell receptor beta chains below, sequenced in a study of vaccination effects on CD4 cells after COVID-19. Pools of viral peptides were used by the ViraFEST assay to expand antigen-specific CD4+ T cells ahead of sequencing. Isolation of CD4+ T cells took place after about 10 days of culture. This table comes from immunoSEQ multiplex PCR, and its TCRdb copy is limited to in-frame clones, with some not included. The sample carries about 54,000 clones, 80% recorded once. These TCRs are of unknown antigen specificity. Specimen: CD4+ T cells from PBMCs cultured with HCoV-229E spike peptides, collected before COVID-19 vaccination. The receptors stem from a human donor who received a COVID-19 vaccine.

V usage is TRBV6-5 and J usage is TRBJ1-2; TRBD1 agrees at 7 bases. The CDR3 consists of 14 residues. V was pared by 1 base and J by 6 bases, with 5 bases of the junction left unmatched. The germline CDR1 and CDR2 sequences are MNHEY and SVGAGI. This chain's CDR3 is CASSYYRGIDGYTF. As DNA, the CDR3 is TGTGCCAGCAGTTACTACAGGGGTATTGATGGCTACACCTTC.

V and J are TRBV2 and TRBJ2-7; 7 bases are a match to TRBD1. The CDR3 totals 13 residues. J lost 2 bases, V lost 6 bases, and 4 bases had no gene match. Germline V gene lookup returns CDR1 SNHLY and CDR2 FYNNEI. The CDR3 sequence is CASRGDRTYEQYV. CDR3 DNA: TGTGCCAGCAGAGGGGACAGAACCTACGAGCAGTACGTC.

The gene calls are TRBV4-1 and TRBJ2-5, with a tentative D call TRBD2 (5 bases). CDR1 and CDR2 from the germline V gene are MGHRA and YSYEKL. The CDR3 extends over 16 amino acids. Trimming took 3 bases from V and 5 from J, leaving 19 bases between them. CDR3: CASSHPGVERGETQYF. CDR3 bases: TGCGCCAGCAGCCATCCGGGCGTGGAGCGCGGGGAGACCCAGTACTTC.

V is TRBV6-2 or TRBV6-3 and J is TRBJ2-7; weak D call: TRBD1 (5 bases). The ends were cut back, 6 bases at V and 4 bases at J, with 13 bases in the middle. The germline CDR1 and CDR2 sequences are MNHEY and SVGEGT. The CDR3 has 13 residues. CDR3 sequence reads: CASSRTDNYEQYV. CDR3 in DNA: TGTGCCAGCAGCCGAACGGACAATTACGAGCAGTACGTC.

The chain has TRBV25-1 and TRBJ2-7; D remains ambiguous. CDR1 and CDR2 from the germline V gene are MGHDK and SYGVNS. Trimming took 6 bases from V and 3 from J, leaving 18 bases between them. The CDR3 has 15 residues. The CDR3 coding sequence is TGTGCCAGCAGCGCCACCCCCCGTCCAGTCTACGAGCAGTACGTC. Its protein is CASSATPRPVYEQYV.

This clone was detected a few times. This chain connects TRBV4-1 to TRBJ2-2, with 7 bases aligning to TRBD1. The CDR3 spans 17 residues. The trim removed 3 bases at V and 2 bases at J, leaving 9 bases unmatched. Germline V CDR1 and CDR2: MGHRA, YSYEKL. CDR3 sequence: CASSHTPGQHNTGELFF. DNA for the CDR3: TGCGCCAGCAGCCATACCCCGGGACAGCATAACACCGGGGAGCTGTTTTTT.

V usage is TRBV11-2 and J usage is TRBJ2-3; TRBD1 matches at 7 bases. The V and J ends lost 5 bases and 8 bases, in that order; junction bases with no gene match: 10. Germline V CDR1 and CDR2: SGHAT, FQNNGV. CDR3 length equals 14 residues. The CDR3 bases are TGTGCCAGCAGCCCTGGGACAGTGGAGACTACGCAGTATTTT. Translated: CASSPGTVETTQYF.

The genes are TRBV9 and TRBJ2-3; D not resolved. CDR1 and CDR2 from the germline V gene are SGDLS and YYNGEE. The CDR3 has 16 amino acids. The V and J ends lost 3 bases and 4 bases respectively, with 18 bases between them. CDR3 coding DNA: TGTGCCAGCAGCGGAGGAGCCTGGGTAGGGTCAGATACGCAGTATTTT. Protein product: CASSGGAWVGSDTQYF.

The rearrangement uses TRBV28 and TRBJ2-7; 8 nucleotides match TRBD1. Germline assignment: CDR1 MDHEN and CDR2 SYDVKM. Germline trimming cut 6 bases from V and 3 bases from J; bases unmatched to any gene: 10. The CDR3 length is 15 residues. The CDR3: CASSPRTGRFYEQYV. The CDR3 DNA reads as TGTGCCAGCAGCCCCAGGACAGGGAGATTCTACGAGCAGTACGTC.

The chain employs TRBV6-5 and TRBJ1-2; a possible D gene is TRBD1 (5 bases). The CDR3 loop spans 12 amino acids. V lost 4 bases and J lost 5, with 8 bases in between. Germline CDR1 MNHEY, CDR2 SVGAGI. CDR3 DNA sequence: TGTGCCAGCAGTTTCACAGGTTATGGCTACACCTTC. Its translation: CASSFTGYGYTF.

This chain uses TRBV4-1 with TRBJ1-5; perhaps TRBD1 as D (6 bases). The length of the CDR3 is 15 residues. V lost 3 bases to trimming and J lost 2 bases, with 11 bases between them. Germline V gene lookup returns CDR1 MGHRA and CDR2 YSYEKL. This chain's CDR3 is CASSHNRDGNQPQHF. DNA of the CDR3: TGCGCCAGCAGCCATAACAGGGACGGCAATCAGCCCCAGCATTTT.

This chain connects TRBV5-4 to TRBJ2-5; 9 bases are a match to TRBD1. CDR1 SGHNT and CDR2 YYREEE come from the germline V gene (reference sequence). Losses at the gene ends were 1 base for V and 5 bases for J; bases not matched to a gene: 9. This CDR3 comprises 16 residues. The CDR3 here is CASSLKQGARFETQYF. Written as DNA, the CDR3 is TGTGCCAGCAGCTTGAAACAGGGGGCGAGGTTCGAGACCCAGTACTTC.

V usage is TRBV5-1 and J usage is TRBJ1-4; 9 nucleotides agree with TRBD1. V dropped 4 bases and J dropped 7; count of bases not matched to a gene: 8. The germline gives CDR1 SGHRS, CDR2 YFSETQ. This CDR3 is 15 amino acids long. Here the CDR3 DNA reads TGCGCCAGCAGCACGGGACAGGGTTTCGGTGAAAAACTGTTTTTT. As protein: CASSTGQGFGEKLFF.

This clone was seen only a few times. This sequence joins TRBV21-1 and TRBJ1-6; TRBD1 was called by the table and not checked on the DNA. TRBV21-1 is designated a pseudogene. The CDR3 loop spans 17 amino acids. In DNA form, the CDR3 reads TGTGCCAGCAGCACGTCTGACAGGGGCAGCTATAATTCACCCCTCCACTTT. Its translation: CASSTSDRGSYNSPLHF.

CDR3 sequence (DNA): TGTGCCAGCAGCCAAGGGGGGTCAAACTATGGCTACACCTTC. It specifies CASSQGGSNYGYTF. The chain joins TRBV3-1 (or the pseudogene TRBV3-2) to TRBJ1-2, with TRBD1 as a possible D gene (5 bases). V gave up 1 base and J gave up 2 bases, with 8 bases separating them. This CDR3 is 14 amino acids long. CDR1 is LGHDT and CDR2 is YNNKEL in the germline V gene (reference sequence).

This chain joins TRBV12-5 and TRBJ1-1, with 8 bases lining up with TRBD1. The CDR3 loop spans 11 amino acids. V trimming: 6 bases; J trimming: 14 bases; junction bases outside the gene matches: 8. Germline assignment: CDR1 LGHNT and CDR2 FRNRAP. CDR3 DNA: TGTGCTAGTGGCTTGCAGGACAGGGCGTTCTTT. Its translation is CASGLQDRAFF.

The CDR3 sequence: CASRLPQVATPGLSQISNQPQHF. Here the CDR3 DNA reads TGTGCAAGTCGCTTACCCCAGGTGGCCACTCCGGGACTGAGTCAAATTAGCAATCAGCCCCAGCATTTT. The chain combines TRBV12-2 with TRBJ1-5. TRBV12-2 is reported as a pseudogene. The CDR3 covers 23 residues.

The chain couples TRBV18 to TRBJ1-2; 8 bases agree with TRBD1. Losses at the gene ends were 6 bases for V and 6 bases for J; bases not matched to a gene: 9. Germline V gene data show CDR1 as KGHSH and CDR2 as LQKENI. The CDR3 is 14 residues long. CDR3 residues: CASSPGQEADGYTF. The CDR3 DNA reads TGTGCCAGCTCTCCGGGACAGGAGGCGGATGGCTACACCTTC.

The chain couples TRBV3-1 (or the pseudogene TRBV3-2) to TRBJ1-5, with D uncertain. The CDR3 loop spans 15 amino acids. The V end was cut by 3 bases, the J end by 0 bases, with 9 bases between. From germline, CDR1 is LGHDT and CDR2 YNNKEL (reference sequence). The CDR3 sequence is CASSQQPSSNQPQHF. The CDR3 coding sequence is TGTGCCAGCAGCCAGCAGCCCTCTAGCAATCAGCCCCAGCATTTT.

The chain joins TRBV6-2 or TRBV6-3 to TRBJ1-5, with D perhaps matching TRBD1 (5 bases). This CDR3 is 17 amino acids long. The V and J ends lost 2 bases and 0 bases respectively, with 14 bases between them. Germline loops: CDR1 MNHEY, CDR2 SVGEGT. Here the CDR3 DNA reads TGTGCCAGCAGTTACGTCCGGGGCCCAAATAGCAATCAGCCCCAGCATTTT. Protein sequence: CASSYVRGPNSNQPQHF.

J is TRBJ1-1 and V is TRBV24-1; TRBD1 is a possible D gene (6 bases). The V end was cut by 5 bases, the J end by 7 bases, with 16 bases between. The CDR3 has 14 amino acids. In germline, CDR1 is KGHDR, CDR2 SFDVKD. The CDR3 bases are TGTGCCACCAGTGCTTCTACAGGGAATGTTGAAGCTTTCTTT. It is translated as CATSASTGNVEAFF.

This clone has just one count. The chain combines TRBV29-1 with TRBJ2-6; tentatively, D is TRBD1 (6 bases). The CDR3 consists of 16 residues. The germline V gene encodes CDR1 SQVTM and CDR2 ANQGSEA. V lost 3 bases and J lost 0, with 12 bases in between. The CDR3 region is CSVETTGRSGANVLTF. CDR3 nucleotide sequence: TGCAGCGTTGAGACGACAGGACGCTCTGGGGCCAACGTCCTGACTTTC.

The chain employs TRBV12-3 or TRBV12-4 and TRBJ1-3, with D possibly being TRBD1 (5 bases). With 8 bases removed from V and 1 base from J, the gap between germline ends came to 9 bases. The CDR3 runs to 13 residues. The CDR3 spells CASAGGSGNTIYF. CDR3 coding DNA: TGTGCCAGCGCTGGGGGTTCTGGAAACACCATATATTTT.

The chain uses TRBV4-1 and TRBJ2-3; TRBD2 agrees at 16 bases. The trim removed 4 bases at V and 0 bases at J, leaving 4 bases unmatched. The germline V gene encodes CDR1 MGHRA and CDR2 YSYEKL. The CDR3 consists of 18 residues. CDR3 sequence: CASSPGLAGGPSTDTQYF. The CDR3 DNA is TGCGCCAGCAGCCCGGGACTAGCGGGGGGGCCGAGCACAGATACGCAGTATTTT.

CDR3: CASSLGRTGANTEAFF. CDR3 in DNA: TGTGCCAGCAGCTTAGGGCGGACAGGGGCGAACACTGAAGCTTTCTTT. This chain uses TRBV7-2 with TRBJ1-1; TRBD1 aligns across 9 bases. This CDR3 spans 16 amino acids. The V gene end was trimmed by 1 base and the J gene end by 1 base; junction bases not matched to a gene: 4. CDR1 is SGHTA, CDR2 FQGNSA, per germline.

The V and J genes are TRBV3-1 (or the pseudogene TRBV3-2) and TRBJ1-2; a possible D gene is TRBD1 (5 bases). Germline-derived CDR1 and CDR2 are LGHDT and YNNKEL (reference sequence). This CDR3 contains 14 residues. The ends were cut back, 6 bases at V and 6 bases at J, with 17 bases in the middle. In DNA form, the CDR3 reads TGTGCCAGCAGGCTTCGGGGGGGGGTAAATGGCTACACCTTC. Its protein is CASRLRGGVNGYTF.

This chain's CDR3 is CASRVSGANVLTF. The CDR3 nucleotides read TGTGCCAGTAGGGTCTCTGGGGCCAACGTCCTGACTTTC. The chain combines TRBV19 with TRBJ2-6; D unclear. V lost 6 bases, J lost 0 bases, and 3 bases lay in between. The germline V gene encodes CDR1 LNHDA and CDR2 SQIVND (reference sequence). CDR3 length equals 13 residues.

V and J are TRBV5-1 and TRBJ1-2; perhaps TRBD1 as D (6 bases). Deletions cut 0 bases from V and 2 bases from J, with 8 bases between. The germline V gene encodes CDR1 SGHRS and CDR2 YFSETQ. The CDR3 runs 14 residues. The CDR3 protein is CASSLGQGNYGYTF. CDR3 nucleotide sequence: TGCGCCAGCAGCTTGGGGCAGGGGAACTATGGCTACACCTTC.

The chain has TRBV6-6 and TRBJ2-1; no reliable D call. CDR3 length: 13 amino acids. In germline, CDR1 is MNHNY, CDR2 SVGAGI (reference sequence). V was clipped by 2 bases and J by 7 bases, with 9 bases between them. As DNA, the CDR3 is TGTGCCAGCAGTTACAGAGGCGAGAATGAGCAGTTCTTC. Translating it yields CASSYRGENEQFF.

The chain carries TRBV19 and TRBJ1-2, with D possibly matching TRBD1 (5 bases). Trimming shortened V by 1 base and J by 7 bases, and 13 bases separated the two germline ends. CDR1 LNHDA and CDR2 SQIVND come from the germline V gene (reference sequence). The CDR3 contains 14 residues. CDR3 bases: TGTGCCAGTAGTATAGTCTCAGGGTATGGTGGCTACACCTTC. Its translation: CASSIVSGYGGYTF.

This chain links TRBV6-5 with TRBJ1-3; TRBD1 might be the D (5 bases). Trimming pared 5 bases from V and 0 bases from J, leaving 11 bases between. CDR1 is MNHEY and CDR2 is SVGAGI in the germline V gene. The CDR3 loop spans 15 amino acids. The DNA for the CDR3 is TGTGCCAGCAGTACCATCGACAGCTCTGGAAACACCATATATTTT. This translates into CASSTIDSSGNTIYF.

J is TRBJ2-7 and V is TRBV10-3; the match to TRBD1 covers 7 bases. The CDR3 loop spans 15 amino acids. CDR1 and CDR2 (germline): ENHRY, SYGVKD. The V and J ends lost 6 bases and 2 bases, in that order; junction bases with no gene match: 10. CDR3 region: CAISPSGTVAYEQYV. CDR3 nucleotides: TGTGCCATCAGCCCCTCCGGGACAGTAGCCTACGAGCAGTACGTC.